The 19 T cell receptor beta chains listed next were all sequenced from one sample in a study of response to subunit inactivated influenza vaccine. TCRdb redid the calling of the RT-PCR reads with MiXCR, one entry per CDR3 protein. There are fewer than 250,000 distinct CDR3 sequences in the sample; roughly an eighth occur only once, and approximately 30% lies in the top ten. The source material was CD8+ T cells sorted from PBMCs, sampled 5 days after vaccination. The receptors were gathered from a man between 45 and 60 years old who received an inactivated influenza vaccine.

The table lists this clonotype with a few counts. The chain couples TRBV7-9 to TRBJ1-4; D might be TRBD1 (6 bases). V was shortened by 2 bases and J by 7 bases, with 17 bases between the two germline ends. The CDR3 runs to 16 residues. The germline V gene encodes CDR1 SEHNR and CDR2 FQNEAQ (reference sequence). CDR3 residues: CASSLRGWDTREKLFF. Here the CDR3 DNA reads TGTGCCAGCAGCTTAAGAGGGTGGGACACACGTGAAAAACTGTTTTTT.

This clonotype was seen a handful of times. The chain recombines TRBV7-9 with TRBJ2-1; D perhaps matches TRBD2 (6 bases). Germline lookup yields CDR1 SEHNR and CDR2 FQNEAQ (reference sequence). CDR3 length equals 13 residues. The V gene lost 7 bases and the J gene lost 5 bases, with 12 bases spanning the gap. The CDR3 protein is CASTGLANNEQFF. CDR3 coding DNA: TGTGCCAGCACCGGCCTAGCGAACAATGAGCAGTTCTTC.

Comments on this clonotype: In this CDR3 the conserved last residue, phenylalanine or tryptophan, is missing, so a read error is likely. The chain uses TRBV6-5 and TRBJ2-7; 7 nucleotides agree with TRBD2. In germline, CDR1 is MNHEY, CDR2 SVGAGI. After removal of 0 bases from V and 7 bases from J, the junction contained 3 bases not matched to a gene. The CDR3 has 13 residues. This CDR3 reads CASSYSKGGEQYL. The CDR3 DNA follows: TGTGCCAGCAGTTACTCGAAGGGAGGGGAGCAGTACCTC.

This chain joins TRBV6-2 or TRBV6-3 and TRBJ2-3; 10 bases fit TRBD2. Germline assignment: CDR1 MNHEY and CDR2 SVGEGT. This CDR3 has 15 amino acids. J lost 0 bases, V lost 10 bases, and 7 bases had no gene match. The CDR3: CATRGLAASTDTQYF. The CDR3 region has the DNA TGTGCCACCCGAGGACTAGCGGCTAGCACAGATACGCAGTATTTT.

The V and J genes are TRBV6-2 or TRBV6-3 and TRBJ2-7, with D hard to call. This CDR3 contains 11 residues. Trimming left V 4 bases short and J 4 bases short, with 5 bases between. Germline V gene sequence: CDR1 MNHEY, CDR2 SVGEGT. In nucleotides, the CDR3 is TGTGCCAGCAGTTCTGTGTACGAGCAGTACTTC. This translates into CASSSVYEQYF.

J is TRBJ2-7 and V is TRBV4-1; 10 bases map to TRBD1. The V segment lost 0 bases and the J segment 3 bases; nucleotides outside the gene matches: 5. Per germline, CDR1 MGHRA and CDR2 YSYEKL. The CDR3 has 16 residues. The CDR3 sequence: CASSQDPGQGLYEQYF. CDR3 in DNA: TGCGCCAGCAGCCAAGACCCGGGACAGGGGCTCTACGAGCAGTACTTC.

This chain uses TRBV15 with TRBJ2-1; a possible D gene is TRBD1 (6 bases). This CDR3 spans 18 amino acids. CDR1 is LNHNV, CDR2 YYDKDF, per germline (reference sequence). V was trimmed by 0 bases and J by 1 base, leaving 16 bases between them. The CDR3 sequence is CATSREGQLVPSYNEQFF. CDR3 in DNA: TGTGCCACCAGCAGAGAGGGACAACTAGTCCCGTCCTACAATGAGCAGTTCTTC.

On this clonotype itself: Lacking the conserved final phenylalanine or tryptophan, this CDR3 likely reflects a read error. V gene TRBV6-1 combines with J gene TRBJ2-4; D is undetermined. The V end lost 5 bases, the J end lost 3 bases, and 8 bases lay between the germline ends. This CDR3 region has 13 residues. Germline CDR1 MNHNS, CDR2 SASEGT. This CDR3 is CASSLFLKNIQYL. In DNA form, the CDR3 reads TGTGCCAGCAGTCTCTTTCTCAAAAACATTCAGTACCTC.

The gene calls are TRBV6-5 and TRBJ1-3; weak D call: TRBD1 (5 bases). Germline CDR1 is MNHEY and CDR2 is SVGAGI. The CDR3 length is 16 residues. Trimming took 0 bases from V and 0 from J, leaving 9 bases between them. The CDR3 sequence: CASSYSWDVSGNTIYF. DNA for the CDR3: TGTGCCAGCAGTTACTCATGGGACGTCTCTGGAAACACCATATATTTT.

This clonotype has a count of ten or more. The genes are TRBV6-1 and TRBJ2-1; the D gene is possibly TRBD2 (6 bases). From germline, CDR1 is MNHNS and CDR2 SASEGT. Between the trimmed V and J ends, which lost 6 bases and 3 bases, there was a span of 12 bases. There are 14 residues in the CDR3. The CDR3 bases are TGTGCCAGCAGGCGGGATGGGCACTACAATGAGCAGTTCTTC. Encoded protein: CASRRDGHYNEQFF.

On this clonotype: A junction boundary mismatches the germline segment, possibly from a read error. This chain uses TRBV6-2 or TRBV6-3 with TRBJ2-2; 7 nucleotides agree with TRBD2. Germline CDR1 is MNHEY and CDR2 is SVGEGT. This CDR3 region has 17 residues. Here the CDR3 reads CASSYSISGLNTGELSF. CDR3 in DNA: TGTGCCAGCAGTTACTCGATTAGCGGGCTTAACACCGGGGAGCTGTCTTTT.

Only a few counts were recorded for this clonotype. This chain links TRBV29-1 with TRBJ2-1; 7 bases line up with TRBD2. Germline V CDR1 and CDR2: SQVTM, ANQGSEA. After removal of 8 bases from V and 4 bases from J, the junction contained 8 bases not matched to a gene. The CDR3 sequence is 13 residues long. The CDR3 sequence: CSSGGSTYNEQFF. In DNA, the CDR3 is TGCAGCTCGGGCGGGAGTACTTACAATGAGCAGTTCTTC.

V and J are TRBV11-2 and TRBJ2-1; a possible D gene is TRBD1 (5 bases). V dropped 5 bases and J dropped 0 bases, with 11 bases sitting between them. CDR3 length: 15 amino acids. Germline V gene data show CDR1 as SGHAT and CDR2 as FQNNGV. For the CDR3, the DNA is TGTGCCAGCAGCCCAGGGCCTAGCTCCTACAATGAGCAGTTCTTC. Its translation: CASSPGPSSYNEQFF.

There are a few counts of this clonotype. The rearrangement links TRBV20-1 to TRBJ2-7; 7 bases line up with TRBD1. The CDR3 sequence is 13 residues long. V trimming: 2 bases; J trimming: 2 bases; junction bases outside the gene matches: 3. Per germline, CDR1 DFQATT and CDR2 SNEGSKA (reference sequence). In DNA form, the CDR3 reads TGCAGTGCTAGAAGGCAGGGGGCCTACGAGCAGTACTTC. Translated, it gives CSARRQGAYEQYF.

This chain uses TRBV27 with TRBJ2-1; 14 bases align to TRBD2. The CDR3 contains 16 residues. Germline V gives CDR1 MNHEY, CDR2 SMNVEV (reference sequence). V was pared by 2 bases and J by 14 bases, with 11 bases of the junction left unmatched. CDR3 DNA sequence: TGTGCCAGCAGTTTAGGTGGGACTAGCGGGAGTTCCGGGGAGTTCTTC. It specifies CASSLGGTSGSSGEFF.

The table lists this clonotype with a few counts. The chain joins TRBV4-3 to TRBJ2-4; 9 nucleotides line up with TRBD1. Trimming took 1 base from V and 8 from J; bases not matched to a gene: 0. The CDR3 is made up of 13 amino acids. Germline values: CDR1 LGHNA, CDR2 YSLEER. CDR3 nucleotide sequence: TGCGCCAGCAGCCAAGGGACAGGGGACATTCAGTACTTC. Residues: CASSQGTGDIQYF.

The J gene is TRBJ2-7, the V gene TRBV3-1; TRBD1 matches at 9 bases. The V segment lost 11 bases and the J segment 2 bases; nucleotides outside the gene matches: 7. Germline V gene data show CDR1 as LGHDT and CDR2 as YNNKEL (reference sequence). The length of the CDR3 is 13 residues. As DNA, the CDR3 is TGTGCCGGAAGACAGGGGGGGACCTACGAGCAGTACTTC. Protein sequence: CAGRQGGTYEQYF.

This clonotype was counted a few times. The chain combines TRBV5-1 with TRBJ1-3; D is ambiguous. The V end was cut by 4 bases, the J end by 1 base, with 15 bases between. Germline V gene lookup returns CDR1 SGHRS and CDR2 YFSETQ. The CDR3 contains 16 residues. The CDR3 protein is CASSVRLLTSGNTIYF. CDR3 coding DNA: TGCGCCAGCAGCGTCCGGCTCCTTACTTCTGGAAACACCATATATTTT.

This clonotype occurred many times. This chain joins TRBV12-3 or TRBV12-4 and TRBJ2-5; 8 bases agree with TRBD1. J was trimmed by 5 bases and V by 2 bases; bases with no gene match: 1. The CDR3 totals 13 residues. CDR3 sequence: CASSLTGGETQYF. CDR3 nucleotides: TGTGCCAGCAGTTTAACAGGGGGGGAGACCCAGTACTTC.